The 3 T cell receptor beta chains listed next were all sequenced from one sample in a study of blood T cells in healthy people across ages. For the second PCR, which ran for about 7 to 11 cycles, a sample-barcoded 5' primer and a J-beta primer mix were used. Using its own MiXCR run on the 5' RACE reads, TCRdb lists one record per CDR3 protein. The sample contains over 950,000 distinct CDR3 sequences, roughly two fifths of which appear only once. Sequenced input: blood. The receptors were gathered from a man between 18 and 29 years old in good health.

A few counts support this clonotype. The CDR3 sequence: CSVDRGVTEAFF. CDR3 in DNA: TGCAGCGTCGACAGGGGAGTCACTGAAGCTTTCTTT. V and J are TRBV29-1 and TRBJ1-1; 8 positions match TRBD1. Per germline, CDR1 SQVTM and CDR2 ANQGSEA. The CDR3 loop spans 12 amino acids. The ends lost 6 bases at V and 4 bases at J; junction bases unmatched: 4.

This clonotype was counted a few times. V usage is TRBV7-6 and J usage is TRBJ1-1; D is uncertain. V was trimmed by 0 bases and J by 4 bases, leaving 15 bases between them. The CDR3 is made up of 16 amino acids. Germline-derived CDR1 and CDR2 are SGHVS and FNYEAQ. The CDR3 loop is CASSLAPQVSPTEAFF. CDR3 bases: TGTGCCAGCAGCTTAGCGCCGCAGGTTAGCCCCACTGAAGCTTTCTTT. Using reference TRBV7-6 and TRBJ1-1 for the parts outside the CDR3, the full variable domain is GAGVSQSPRYKVTKRGQDVALRCDPISGHVSLYWYRQALGQGPEFLTYFNYEAQQDKSGLPNDRFSAERPEGSISTLTIQRTEQRDSAMYRCASSLAPQVSPTEAFFGQGTRLTVV.

This chain joins TRBV20-1 and TRBJ2-1; 11 bases match TRBD1. The J call is uncertain, as TRBJ2-7 better fits the DNA end. The CDR3 runs 16 residues. Germline CDR1 and CDR2: DFQATT and SNEGSKA (reference sequence). CDR3 DNA: TGCAGTGCTAGACCGAACCGGGACAGGGGGTACAATGAGCAGTACTTC. Amino acids: CSARPNRDRGYNEQYF.